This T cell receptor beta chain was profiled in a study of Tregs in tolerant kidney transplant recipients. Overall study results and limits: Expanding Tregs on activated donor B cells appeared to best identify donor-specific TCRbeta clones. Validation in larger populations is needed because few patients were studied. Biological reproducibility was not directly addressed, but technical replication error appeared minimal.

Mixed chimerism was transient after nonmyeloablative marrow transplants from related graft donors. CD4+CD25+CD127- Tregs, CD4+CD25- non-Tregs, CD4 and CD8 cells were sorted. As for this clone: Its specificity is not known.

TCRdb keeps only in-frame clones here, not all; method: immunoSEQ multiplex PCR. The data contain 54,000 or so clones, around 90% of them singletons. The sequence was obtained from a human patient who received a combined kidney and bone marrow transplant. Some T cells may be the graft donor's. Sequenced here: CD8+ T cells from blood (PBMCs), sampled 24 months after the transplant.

CDR3 DNA: TGTGCCAGCAGTTCTTTTGGCGGGGGTAGCAATCAGCCCCAGCATTTT. Its protein product is CASSSFGGGSNQPQHF. V and J are TRBV6-5 and TRBJ1-5, with TRBD1 as a possible D gene (5 bases). This CDR3 contains 16 residues. Germline V CDR1 and CDR2: MNHEY, SVGAGI. With 4 bases removed from V and 0 bases from J, the gap between germline ends came to 13 bases.